This T cell receptor beta chain was recorded in a study of OX40 agonist ivuxolimab in advanced cancers. The data were produced by immunoSEQ multiplex PCR, yet TCRdb's version contains in-frame clones alone and is incomplete. The sample has tens of thousands of clones, around 87% seen once. The study sampled blood at baseline, cycle 4 day 1, and cycle 7 day 1. The length of the CDR3 is 13 residues. Trimming cost V 0 bases and J 7 bases, with 9 bases left between them. In germline, CDR1 is SGHAT, CDR2 FQNNGV. Sequencing was performed on CD4+ or CD8+ T cells sorted from blood, taken in a trial of the OX40 agonist ivuxolimab. The receptor was derived from an adult with an advanced solid tumor such as melanoma, head and neck, liver or kidney cancer. V gene TRBV11-2 combines with J gene TRBJ1-1, with D hard to call. CDR3 nucleotides: TGTGCCAGCAGCTTAGATGGACCTTATGAAGCTTTCTTT. This codes for CASSLDGPYEAFF.